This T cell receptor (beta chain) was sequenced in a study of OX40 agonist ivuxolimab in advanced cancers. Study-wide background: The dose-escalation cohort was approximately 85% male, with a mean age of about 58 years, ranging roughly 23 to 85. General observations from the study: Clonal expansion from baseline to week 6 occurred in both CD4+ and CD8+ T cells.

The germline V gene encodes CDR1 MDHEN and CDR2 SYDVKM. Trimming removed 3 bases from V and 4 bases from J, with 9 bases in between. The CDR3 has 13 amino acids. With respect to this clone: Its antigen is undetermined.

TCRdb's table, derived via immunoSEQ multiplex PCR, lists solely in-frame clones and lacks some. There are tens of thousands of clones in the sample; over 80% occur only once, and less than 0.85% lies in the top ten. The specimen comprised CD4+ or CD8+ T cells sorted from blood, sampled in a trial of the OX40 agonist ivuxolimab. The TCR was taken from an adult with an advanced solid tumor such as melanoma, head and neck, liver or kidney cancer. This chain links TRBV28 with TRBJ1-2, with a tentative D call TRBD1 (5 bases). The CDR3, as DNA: TGTGCCAGCAGTTTGAGTCAGGGCTATGGCTACACCTTC. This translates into CASSLSQGYGYTF.